The 22 T cell receptor beta chains below all came from one sample that was sequenced in a study of shared clonotypes between healthy human individuals. Method: immunoSEQ multiplex PCR; TCRdb's copy keeps in-frame clones and lacks some. The table has about 580,000 clones, roughly 98% seen once; the top ten hold approximately 0.3%. Terminally differentiated effector memory CD45RA+ cells were excluded by CCR7 positive selection of CD45RO-negative cells. The sample was naive CD8+ T cells sorted from blood. Every receptor here comes from a man younger than 45 in good health.

V and J are TRBV12-2 and TRBJ2-7; the table's D call, TRBD1, was not checked against the DNA. TRBV12-2 is a documented pseudogene. The CDR3 sequence is 15 residues long. For the CDR3, the DNA is TGTGCAAGTCGCTTAGTGGGCCAGGGTGGTTACGAGCAGTACTTC. Translation gives CASRLVGQGGYEQYF.

The V gene is TRBV5-1, the J gene TRBJ2-5, with D uncertain. Germline V gene sequence: CDR1 SGHRS, CDR2 YFSETQ. Trimming pared 2 bases from V and 7 bases from J, leaving 3 bases between. There are 10 residues in the CDR3. CDR3 in amino acids: CASSFSTQYF. In DNA form, the CDR3 reads TGCGCCAGCAGCTTCTCGACCCAGTACTTC.

This chain links TRBV30 with TRBJ2-5, with 9 bases that match TRBD1. Trimming took 8 bases from V and 14 from J; bases not matched to a gene: 12. This CDR3 region has 11 residues. Germline V gene data show CDR1 as GTSNPN and CDR2 as SVGIG (reference sequence). CDR3 region: CAGSQGQGLYF. CDR3 DNA sequence: TGTGCCGGATCGCAAGGACAGGGGCTTTACTTC.

CDR3 bases: TGTGCCAGCAGTTACGGTTCCCAGGGGGTTCAAGATACGCAGTATTTT. Protein product: CASSYGSQGVQDTQYF. The chain uses TRBV6-5 and TRBJ2-3, with 7 nucleotides matching TRBD1. Trimming at V came to 2 bases and at J to 5 bases, leaving 10 bases not matched to a gene. This CDR3 region has 16 residues. Germline CDR1 and CDR2: MNHEY and SVGAGI.

The genes are TRBV28 and TRBJ1-1; no definite D call. Per germline, CDR1 MDHEN and CDR2 SYDVKM. The CDR3 has 15 amino acids. V was pared by 6 bases and J by 1 base, with 15 bases between. CDR3 protein: CASSVSSRRNTEAFF. CDR3 nucleotide sequence: TGTGCCAGCAGCGTTAGCTCCAGGAGGAACACTGAAGCTTTCTTT.

The CDR3 DNA reads as TGTGCCAGCAGCCAATTCCCAATTAGCGGGAACGAGCAGTACTTC. Translated, it gives CASSQFPISGNEQYF. The chain combines TRBV14 with TRBJ2-7; 8 nucleotides match TRBD2. V lost 2 bases to trimming and J lost 5 bases; unmatched junction nucleotides: 8. CDR1 SGHDN and CDR2 FVKESK come from the germline V gene. This CDR3 has 15 amino acids.

This clone has only one observation. The chain couples TRBV7-9 to TRBJ2-5; 10 bases map to TRBD1. J gave up 2 bases and V 5 bases, and 8 bases lay outside the gene matches. CDR1 SEHNR and CDR2 FQNEAQ come from the germline V gene (reference sequence). The CDR3 has 16 residues. CDR3 in DNA: TGTGCCAGCAGCCAACCAGGACAGGGGGTACAAGAGACCCAGTACTTC. It is translated as CASSQPGQGVQETQYF.

The V gene is TRBV13, the J gene TRBJ1-1; D call uncertain. V was trimmed by 2 bases and J by 3 bases, leaving 4 bases between them. Germline V gives CDR1 PRHDT, CDR2 FYEKMQ (reference sequence). The CDR3 spans 12 residues. For the CDR3, the DNA is TGTGCCAGCAGCTTAACCGACACTGAAGCTTTCTTT. It codes for CASSLTDTEAFF. The entire variable domain, with the rest obtained from reference TRBV13 and TRBJ1-1, is as follows: AAGVIQSPRHLIKEKRETATLKCYPIPRHDTVYWYQQGPGQDPQFLISFYEKMQSDKGSIPDRFSAQQFSDYHSELNMSSLELGDSALYFCASSLTDTEAFFGQGTRLTVV.

This clone was recorded only once. This chain joins TRBV7-6 and TRBJ2-3; D might be TRBD2 (6 bases). The CDR3 contains 15 residues. The V end was cut by 5 bases, the J end by 1 base, with 13 bases between. In germline, CDR1 is SGHVS, CDR2 FNYEAQ. The CDR3 bases are TGTGCCAGCAGCCAACAGGCTAGCGGCACAGATACGCAGTATTTT. Translation gives CASSQQASGTDTQYF.

The V and J genes are TRBV7-3 and TRBJ2-5; D tentatively reads TRBD1 or TRBD2 (5 bases each). This CDR3 is built from 13 residues. Germline V gives CDR1 SGHTA, CDR2 FQGTGA. Trimming took 5 bases from V and 2 from J, leaving 9 bases between them. The CDR3 DNA reads as TGTGCCAGCAGCGTGGGACCGCAAGAGACCCAGTACTTC. Its protein product is CASSVGPQETQYF.

The chain couples TRBV4-1 to TRBJ2-1; possibly TRBD2 for D (6 bases). The CDR3 has 17 residues. CDR1 is MGHRA, CDR2 YSYEKL, per germline. The V end was cut by 2 bases, the J end by 8 bases, with 22 bases between. CDR3 sequence (DNA): TGCGCCAGCAGCCAATTCCAACGTGCGGGGCTGAACGATGAGCAGTTCTTC. Residues: CASSQFQRAGLNDEQFF.

The chain combines TRBV5-1 with TRBJ1-2, with D possibly matching TRBD1 (5 bases). CDR3 length: 14 amino acids. Germline lookup yields CDR1 SGHRS and CDR2 YFSETQ. V lost 5 bases and J lost 3, with 14 bases in between. CDR3 residues: CASRFVGGDYGYTF. As DNA, the CDR3 is TGCGCCAGCAGATTCGTTGGGGGAGACTATGGCTACACCTTC. The entire variable domain, with the rest obtained from reference TRBV5-1 and TRBJ1-2, is as follows: KAGVTQTPRYLIKTRGQQVTLSCSPISGHRSVSWYQQTPGQGLQFLFEYFSETQRNKGNFPGRFSGRQFSNSRSEMNVSTLELGDSALYLCASRFVGGDYGYTFGSGTRLTVV.

This chain uses TRBV7-9 with TRBJ1-4, with TRBD1 identical over 10 bases. The CDR3 sequence is 15 residues long. Germline CDR1 reads SEHNR; CDR2 reads FQNEAQ (reference sequence). Germline trimming cut 5 bases from V and 4 bases from J; bases unmatched to any gene: 4. The CDR3 sequence: CASSTRDRGNEKLFF. In nucleotides, the CDR3 is TGTGCCAGCAGCACCCGGGACAGGGGTAATGAAAAACTGTTTTTT.

This clone was picked up one time. The rearrangement links TRBV11-2 to TRBJ2-2; D is unclear. Germline values: CDR1 SGHAT, CDR2 FQNNGV. The V end lost 3 bases, the J end lost 6 bases, and 14 bases lay between the germline ends. The CDR3 length is 15 residues. The CDR3 DNA reads as TGTGCCAGCAGCTTCGTTTTCCGTCAGGCCGGGGAGCTGTTTTTT. It specifies CASSFVFRQAGELFF.

The J gene is TRBJ2-1, the V gene TRBV29-1; the D is unclear. Germline V gene data show CDR1 as SQVTM and CDR2 as ANQGSEA. Between the trimmed V and J ends, which lost 1 base and 2 bases, there was a span of 9 bases. The CDR3 totals 14 residues. CDR3 residues: CSVEGPDTYNEQFF. In DNA, the CDR3 is TGCAGCGTTGAAGGGCCGGATACCTACAATGAGCAGTTCTTC.

This chain uses TRBV5-1 with TRBJ2-1, with 8 bases identical to TRBD2. With V trimmed by 0 bases and J by 9 bases, 5 bases remained unmatched. The CDR3 consists of 14 residues. Germline values: CDR1 SGHRS, CDR2 YFSETQ. The CDR3 DNA reads as TGCGCCAGCAGCTTGGGCGGACTAGCTAGTGAGCAGTTCTTC. Protein: CASSLGGLASEQFF.

This clone was picked up one time. The V call is TRBV9, the J call TRBJ2-3, with 11 bases that match TRBD2. CDR3 length equals 16 residues. The J segment lost 6 bases and the V segment lost 0 bases, leaving 6 bases of the junction unmatched. Germline V gene data show CDR1 as SGDLS and CDR2 as YYNGEE. DNA of the CDR3: TGTGCCAGCAGCGTAGAGCCACTAGCGGGAGTGGATACGCAGTATTTT. It specifies CASSVEPLAGVDTQYF. The full variable domain, rest sourced from reference TRBV9 and TRBJ2-3, is DSGVTQTPKHLITATGQRVTLRCSPRSGDLSVYWYQQSLDQGLQFLIQYYNGEERAKGNILERFSAQQFPDLHSELNLSSLELGDSALYFCASSVEPLAGVDTQYFGPGTRLTVL.

J is TRBJ2-2 and V is TRBV20-1, with 7 positions matching TRBD1. Looked up from germline, CDR1 is DFQATT and CDR2 is SNEGSKA (reference sequence). The CDR3 totals 11 residues. V shed 7 bases, J shed 6 bases, and the junction held 2 bases outside the gene matches. As DNA, the CDR3 is TGCAGTGTTGGACAGGCCGGGGAGCTGTTTTTT. This gives the protein CSVGQAGELFF.

This rearrangement joins TRBV7-6 to TRBJ2-1, with 14 nucleotides matching TRBD2. The CDR3 spans 16 residues. Germline CDR1 and CDR2: SGHVS and FNYEAQ. J gave up 10 bases and V 5 bases, and 10 bases lay outside the gene matches. CDR3 sequence reads: CASSRTGTSGRGEQFF. In DNA form, the CDR3 reads TGTGCCAGCAGCCGGACGGGGACTAGCGGGAGAGGGGAGCAGTTCTTC. The variable domain in full, completed from reference TRBV7-6 and TRBJ2-1, reads GAGVSQSPRYKVTKRGQDVALRCDPISGHVSLYWYRQALGQGPEFLTYFNYEAQQDKSGLPNDRFSAERPEGSISTLTIQRTEQRDSAMYRCASSRTGTSGRGEQFFGPGTRLTVL.

This clone was seen once. The chain combines TRBV29-1 with TRBJ2-1; 14 bases are shared with TRBD2. CDR3 length: 19 residues. The trim removed 4 bases at V and 3 bases at J, leaving 14 bases unmatched. Germline V gene sequence: CDR1 SQVTM, CDR2 ANQGSEA. The CDR3 loop is CSVGTPGLAGVLLYNEQFF. CDR3 coding DNA: TGCAGCGTTGGTACCCCGGGACTAGCGGGAGTTTTGCTCTACAATGAGCAGTTCTTC.

Only a few counts were recorded for this clone. V gene TRBV11-2 combines with J gene TRBJ1-5; no reliable D call. V gave up 11 bases and J gave up 2 bases, with 13 bases separating them. This CDR3 is built from 13 residues. The germline V gene has CDR1 SGHAT and CDR2 FQNNGV. CDR3 region: CASSSRGNQPQHF. For the CDR3, the DNA is TGTGCCTCCAGCTCCCGGGGCAATCAGCCCCAGCATTTT.

This chain links TRBV7-9 with TRBJ1-5; D remains ambiguous. V shed 8 bases and J shed 4 bases, with 9 bases lying between them. Germline CDR1 and CDR2: SEHNR and FQNEAQ (reference sequence). CDR3 size: 12 residues. The CDR3: CASRTRNQPQHF. The CDR3 DNA follows: TGTGCCAGCCGCACGAGGAATCAGCCCCAGCATTTT.